The rows below give T cell receptor beta chains drawn from one sample of a study of glioma-infiltrating T cells after dendritic cell vaccination. This table comes from immunoSEQ multiplex PCR, and its TCRdb copy is limited to in-frame clones, with some not included. The data show roughly 70,000 clones, roughly 80% seen once. This specimen was blood, taken before dendritic cell vaccination. The receptors were sampled from a human donor with glioblastoma. The CDR3 runs from the conserved cysteine through the conserved F or W. The D gene is left open where the match is weak. A row's size may be missing; if present it is once, few, many or a size class.

j_gene | abundance | d_gene | v_gene | CDR3aa | CDR3nt
TRBJ2-1 | . | . | TRBV2 | CASSGRDSTYNEQFF | TGTGCCAGCAGTGGCCGGGACTCAACCTACAATGAGCAGTTCTTC
TRBJ1-2 | few | . | TRBV5-1 | CASSSNDRTYGYTF | TGCGCCAGCAGCTCCAACGACAGGACCTATGGCTACACCTTC
TRBJ1-2 | . | . | TRBV6-5 | CAARVANYGYTF | TGTGCCGCCCGGGTAGCCAACTATGGCTACACCTTC
TRBJ1-4 | . | TRBD1 | TRBV15 | CATRDRSNEKLFF | TGTGCCACGAGGGACAGGTCTAATGAAAAACTGTTTTTT
TRBJ1-2 | . | TRBD1 | TRBV5-4 | CATRTGVSYGYTF | TGTGCCACCCGGACAGGGGTTAGCTATGGCTACACCTTC
TRBJ1-2 | once | TRBD1 | TRBV30 | CAWDRGPILYGYTF | TGTGCCTGGGACAGGGGACCTATCCTCTATGGCTACACCTTC
TRBJ1-5 | few | TRBD1 | TRBV6-6 | CASSTTGKDKPQHF | TGTGCCAGCAGCACGACAGGGAAAGATAAGCCCCAGCATTTT
TRBJ1-6 | . | . | TRBV18 | CASSPFGNTGYRNSPLHF | TGTGCCAGCTCACCATTCGGTAATACAGGGTACAGGAATTCACCCCTCCACTTT
TRBJ2-1 | . | TRBD1 | TRBV10-1 | CASSPGTGVRNEQFF | TGCGCCAGCAGCCCCGGGACAGGGGTGAGGAATGAGCAGTTCTTC
TRBJ2-2 | . | . | TRBV15 | CATSRPTWEYGELFF | TGTGCCACCAGCAGGCCGACATGGGAGTACGGGGAGCTGTTTTTT
TRBJ1-4 | . | . | TRBV6-1 | CASSRSPYQNEKLFF | TGTGCCAGCAGTCGTTCACCTTACCAGAATGAAAAACTGTTTTTT
TRBJ1-5 | . | TRBD1 | TRBV6-5 | CASSPGQGYQPQHF | TGTGCCAGCAGTCCGGGACAGGGGTATCAGCCCCAGCATTTT
TRBJ2-3 | . | TRBD2 | TRBV5-1 | CASSLGYGLVADTQYF | TGCGCCAGCAGCTTGGGGTATGGACTAGTTGCAGATACGCAGTATTTT
TRBJ1-5 | . | . | TRBV27 | CASSALAQPQHF | TGTGCCAGCAGTGCTTTAGCTCAGCCCCAGCATTTT
TRBJ2-4 | once | . | TRBV5-1 | CASSLDGGAGKNIQYF | TGCGCCAGCAGCTTGGATGGAGGGGCAGGCAAAAACATTCAGTACTTC
TRBJ2-5 | few | TRBD2 | TRBV6-1 | CASSGLAGGQETQYF | TGTGCCAGCAGTGGACTAGCGGGAGGGCAAGAGACCCAGTACTTC
TRBJ1-1 | . | . | TRBV7-2 | CASSFTGSTEAFF | TGTGCCAGCAGCTTCACCGGTAGCACTGAAGCTTTCTTT
TRBJ2-3 | . | . | TRBV6-1 | CASRLMTSTDTQYF | TGTGCCAGCAGACTAATGACTAGCACAGATACGCAGTATTTT
TRBJ1-5 | . | TRBD1 | TRBV2 | CASSEVPGQGGPQHF | TGTGCCAGCAGTGAAGTTCCGGGACAGGGAGGGCCCCAGCATTTT
TRBJ2-1 | . | TRBD1 | TRBV9 | CASSVVQGVYNEQFF | TGTGCCAGCAGCGTAGTACAGGGGGTCTACAATGAGCAGTTCTTC
TRBJ2-1 | . | . | TRBV6-1 | CASSSLSGWNEQFF | TGTGCCAGCAGTTCACTAAGTGGGTGGAATGAGCAGTTCTTC
TRBJ2-1 | . | TRBD1 | TRBV6-1 | CASNIKQGDEQFF | TGTGCCAGCAACATAAAACAGGGGGATGAGCAGTTCTTC
TRBJ2-3 | . | . | TRBV7-6 | CASSITGRVGGSARTDTQYF | TGTGCCAGCAGCATCACCGGGCGGGTAGGGGGATCGGCTCGGACAGATACGCAGTATTTT
TRBJ1-4 | . | TRBD1 | TRBV18 | CASSSGAGGAYSTNEKLFF | TGTGCCAGCTCCAGTGGGGCAGGGGGCGCCTATTCAACTAATGAAAAACTGTTTTTT
TRBJ1-4 | . | . | TRBV2 | CASSDEGGVGKLFF | TGTGCCAGCAGTGATGAAGGGGGGGTCGGAAAACTGTTTTTT
TRBJ2-2 | few | . | TRBV5-6 | CASSLNLGGSYTTGELFF | TGTGCCAGCAGCTTGAATCTCGGGGGAAGCTACACCACCGGGGAGCTGTTTTTT
TRBJ1-1 | . | TRBD1 | TRBV30 | CAWSARQGTPPNTEAFF | TGTGCCTGGAGTGCCCGACAGGGGACGCCCCCGAACACTGAAGCTTTCTTT